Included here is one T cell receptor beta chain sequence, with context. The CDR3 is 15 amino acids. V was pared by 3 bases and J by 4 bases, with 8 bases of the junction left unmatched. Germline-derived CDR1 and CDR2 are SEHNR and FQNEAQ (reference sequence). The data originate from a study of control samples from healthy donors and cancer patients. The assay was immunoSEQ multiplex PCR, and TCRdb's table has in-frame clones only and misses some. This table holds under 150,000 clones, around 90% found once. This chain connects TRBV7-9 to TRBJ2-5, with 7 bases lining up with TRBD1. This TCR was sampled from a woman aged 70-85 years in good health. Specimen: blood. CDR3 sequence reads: CASSFFLDRVETQYF. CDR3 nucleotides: TGTGCCAGCAGCTTCTTTCTTGACAGGGTAGAGACCCAGTACTTC.